This T cell receptor (beta chain) was sequenced for a study of PD-1 blockade in classical Hodgkin lymphoma. As for time point: cycle 4 day 1 (C4D1), after 5 to 7 weeks of nivolumab. Brentuximab vedotin exposure varied among the patients, all of whom had relapsed after autologous stem cell transplantation. Purification of CD4+ T cells from thawed PBMCs was achieved by magnetic negative selection. Germline lookup yields CDR1 SGHTA and CDR2 FQGNSA. This CDR3 has 16 amino acids. V was pared by 1 base and J by 6 bases, with 16 bases between. Overall study findings and caveats: Baseline TCR diversity was reportedly lower in newly diagnosed patients than healthy donors.

In regard to this clone: Its antigen is as yet unknown.

Here immunoSEQ multiplex PCR was the method, and the copy in TCRdb shows in-frame clones only, minus some. The repertoire holds some 10,000 clones, with 65% to 85% as singletons. The sequence was obtained from a human donor with classical Hodgkin lymphoma. Sequenced here: CD4+ T cells from blood, sampled before the fourth cycle of nivolumab. The V call is TRBV7-2, the J call TRBJ2-4; weak D call: TRBD2 (5 bases). The chain's CDR3 is CASSLGRGRGRNIQYF. The CDR3 nucleotides are TGTGCCAGCAGCTTAGGTCGAGGCCGGGGAAGAAACATTCAGTACTTC.